A selection of T cell receptor beta chains follows, all from one sample in a study of T-cell memory formation after mild COVID-19. TCRdb analysed the 5' RACE reads with MiXCR anew, one entry per CDR3 protein. This sample has about 27,000 distinct CDR3 sequences, with 16% found just once. What was sequenced was PBMCs or a T cell subset sorted from them (not recorded which). The receptors stem from an adult who had mild COVID-19 (a few samples of this study predate the infection). Cell type and time point are not known. Each CDR3 is given with its conserved first and last residue. Each record gives: D gene, clone size, V gene, J gene, CDR3 DNA, CDR3 protein. A D gene is named only where the DNA matches it firmly. Rows give clone size only sometimes, using once, few, many, or a class for an expanded clone.

d_call: -
clone_size: many
v_call: TRBV7-2
j_call: TRBJ2-3
cdr3_nt: TGTGCCAGCAGCTTAGCCAGAAGCACAGATACGCAGTATTTT
cdr3_aa: CASSLARSTDTQYF

d_call: TRBD1
clone_size: many
v_call: TRBV12-3/TRBV12-4
j_call: TRBJ1-5
cdr3_nt: TGTGCCACCCTTGTGGGACAGGGTAATCAGCCCCAGCATTTT
cdr3_aa: CATLVGQGNQPQHF

d_call: -
clone_size: many
v_call: TRBV27
j_call: TRBJ2-2
cdr3_nt: TGTGCCAGCGGGGCCAAGCGGACGAACACCGGGGAGCTGTTTTTT
cdr3_aa: CASGAKRTNTGELFF

d_call: -
clone_size: medium-sized
v_call: TRBV12-3/TRBV12-4
j_call: TRBJ2-1
cdr3_nt: TGTGCCAGCAGTTTATCTAATGAGCAGTTCTTC
cdr3_aa: CASSLSNEQFF

d_call: -
clone_size: many
v_call: TRBV7-2
j_call: TRBJ2-4
cdr3_nt: TGTGCCAGCAGCTTCGGGCCACTAGCCAAAAACATTCAGTACTTC
cdr3_aa: CASSFGPLAKNIQYF

d_call: -
clone_size: -
v_call: TRBV3-1
j_call: TRBJ2-7
cdr3_nt: TGTGCCAGCAGCTACAGGGCGCAGACCTACGAGCAGTACTTC
cdr3_aa: CASSYRAQTYEQYF

d_call: -
clone_size: -
v_call: TRBV7-8
j_call: TRBJ2-3
cdr3_nt: TGTGCCAGCAGCTTAGAGGGGCTAGCGTTTCTAGATACGCAGTATTTT
cdr3_aa: CASSLEGLAFLDTQYF

d_call: -
clone_size: once
v_call: TRBV4-3
j_call: TRBJ2-1
cdr3_nt: TGCGCCAGCAGCCAAGAGAGGACAGACCCGCGGGATGAGCAGTTCTTC
cdr3_aa: CASSQERTDPRDEQFF

d_call: -
clone_size: many
v_call: TRBV7-8
j_call: TRBJ2-7
cdr3_nt: TGTGCCAGCAGCTTGGTCCAGAGTCGGCGGCCCTCCTCTACCTACGAGCAGTACTTC
cdr3_aa: CASSLVQSRRPSSTYEQYF

d_call: -
clone_size: many
v_call: TRBV4-2
j_call: TRBJ2-2
cdr3_nt: TGTGCCAGCAGCCAAGATTTGGCAGCAACGAACACCGGGGAGCTGTTTTTT
cdr3_aa: CASSQDLAATNTGELFF

d_call: -
clone_size: many
v_call: TRBV11-2
j_call: TRBJ2-7
cdr3_nt: TGTGCCAGCAGCTCCGGGGCTTACGAGCAGTACTTC
cdr3_aa: CASSSGAYEQYF

d_call: TRBD2
clone_size: many
v_call: TRBV28
j_call: TRBJ2-7
cdr3_nt: TGTGCCAGCAGTTACCTCGAGAGGCCCGGGACTAGCGGGAGGAAGGTGCAGTACTTC
cdr3_aa: CASSYLERPGTSGRKVQYF

d_call: TRBD1
clone_size: many
v_call: TRBV4-2
j_call: TRBJ2-1
cdr3_nt: TGTGCCAGCAGCCCTCGCGCAGGGGGCTCCTACAATGAGCAGTTCTTC
cdr3_aa: CASSPRAGGSYNEQFF

d_call: -
clone_size: -
v_call: TRBV2
j_call: TRBJ2-7
cdr3_nt: TGTGCCACCCGGACAGCTGGCAGCTACGAGCAGTACTTC
cdr3_aa: CATRTAGSYEQYF

d_call: -
clone_size: few
v_call: TRBV19
j_call: TRBJ1-1
cdr3_nt: TGTGCCAGTAGTCCCCAGACAGGGAACACTGAAGCTTTCTTT
cdr3_aa: CASSPQTGNTEAFF

d_call: TRBD2
clone_size: -
v_call: TRBV5-1
j_call: TRBJ2-1
cdr3_nt: TGCGCCAGCAGCTTGAATACGGGGGGGCGCAATGAGCAGTTCTTC
cdr3_aa: CASSLNTGGRNEQFF

d_call: TRBD1
clone_size: many
v_call: TRBV24-1
j_call: TRBJ2-2
cdr3_nt: TGTGCCACCAGTGAGCCTTCCAGGGGGCCCGGGGAGCTGTTTTTT
cdr3_aa: CATSEPSRGPGELFF

d_call: TRBD1
clone_size: many
v_call: TRBV7-9
j_call: TRBJ2-3
cdr3_nt: TGTGCCAGCAGCCGGGGCTACAGGGGGGCAACAGATACGCAGTATTTT
cdr3_aa: CASSRGYRGATDTQYF

d_call: -
clone_size: -
v_call: TRBV7-9
j_call: TRBJ2-5
cdr3_nt: TGTGCCAGCAGCCCTAAGACTAGGGTGGGGGAGACCCAGTACTTC
cdr3_aa: CASSPKTRVGETQYF

d_call: -
clone_size: -
v_call: TRBV4-1
j_call: TRBJ2-6
cdr3_nt: TGCGCCAGCAGCTATAGCTCTGGGGCCAACGTCCTGACTTTC
cdr3_aa: CASSYSSGANVLTF

d_call: -
clone_size: many
v_call: TRBV24-1
j_call: TRBJ2-1
cdr3_nt: TGTGCCACCAGTGACCCCATTTCTGCCGGCCAGGGGTACAATGAGCAGTTCTTC
cdr3_aa: CATSDPISAGQGYNEQFF

d_call: TRBD2
clone_size: medium-sized
v_call: TRBV12-3/TRBV12-4
j_call: TRBJ2-2
cdr3_nt: TGTGCCAGCAGTCCGACTAGCCATCACGGGGAGCTGTTTTTT
cdr3_aa: CASSPTSHHGELFF

d_call: TRBD2
clone_size: many
v_call: TRBV5-1
j_call: TRBJ2-1
cdr3_nt: TGCGCCAGCAGCCCGGACGGGACTAGCGGGAGTTCCTACAATGAGCAGTTCTTC
cdr3_aa: CASSPDGTSGSSYNEQFF

d_call: -
clone_size: many
v_call: TRBV29-1
j_call: TRBJ1-2
cdr3_nt: TGCAGCGCCCGAAGGACGGCGGGCTATGGCTACACCTTC
cdr3_aa: CSARRTAGYGYTF

d_call: TRBD2
clone_size: once
v_call: TRBV20-1
j_call: TRBJ2-5
cdr3_nt: TGCAGTGCTAGAAGGCTAGCGGGAGGGTGGGCAGAGACCCAGTACTTC
cdr3_aa: CSARRLAGGWAETQYF

d_call: TRBD2
clone_size: many
v_call: TRBV7-2
j_call: TRBJ2-5
cdr3_nt: TGTGCCAGCAGCTTAGATAGCGGGAGGAACCTCGGGCGAGAGACCCAGTACTTC
cdr3_aa: CASSLDSGRNLGRETQYF

d_call: -
clone_size: -
v_call: TRBV15
j_call: TRBJ2-1
cdr3_nt: TGTGCCACCAGCACTGACCGGTCCTCCGTGCAGTTCTTC
cdr3_aa: CATSTDRSSVQFF

d_call: TRBD1
clone_size: many
v_call: TRBV6-2/TRBV6-3
j_call: TRBJ1-1
cdr3_nt: TGTGCCAGCAGTTACTATGACAGGGGGAACACTGAAGCTTTCTTT
cdr3_aa: CASSYYDRGNTEAFF

d_call: -
clone_size: many
v_call: TRBV3-1
j_call: TRBJ1-1
cdr3_nt: TGTGCCAGCAGCCGGCGGACTGGGAACACTGAAGCTTTCTTT
cdr3_aa: CASSRRTGNTEAFF

d_call: TRBD1
clone_size: -
v_call: TRBV5-1
j_call: TRBJ2-5
cdr3_nt: TGCGCCAGCAGCTTCATGGGGACAGACCACGGGGAGACCCAGTACTTC
cdr3_aa: CASSFMGTDHGETQYF

d_call: -
clone_size: -
v_call: TRBV5-4
j_call: TRBJ2-1
cdr3_nt: TGTGCCAGCAGCGGGACTCCGTCCTACAATGAGCAGTTCTTC
cdr3_aa: CASSGTPSYNEQFF

d_call: -
clone_size: medium-sized
v_call: TRBV12-3/TRBV12-4
j_call: TRBJ2-3
cdr3_nt: TGTGCCAGCAGTTTCCAGCTCACAGATACGCAGTATTTT
cdr3_aa: CASSFQLTDTQYF

d_call: -
clone_size: many
v_call: TRBV30
j_call: TRBJ1-1
cdr3_nt: TGTGCCTTTAAACGGGGCTTGAAGGACACTGAAGCTTTCTTT
cdr3_aa: CAFKRGLKDTEAFF

d_call: -
clone_size: many
v_call: TRBV12-3/TRBV12-4
j_call: TRBJ1-1
cdr3_nt: TGTGCCAGCAGTCCAGGCGGCACTGAAGCTTTCTTT
cdr3_aa: CASSPGGTEAFF

d_call: -
clone_size: many
v_call: TRBV29-1
j_call: TRBJ1-1
cdr3_nt: TGCAGCGTTGAGGTTTCGGGGGTCACTGAAGCTTTCTTT
cdr3_aa: CSVEVSGVTEAFF

d_call: -
clone_size: many
v_call: TRBV29-1
j_call: TRBJ1-5
cdr3_nt: TGCAGCGTTTCCCCCTGGGGTAGCAATCAGCCCCAGCATTTT
cdr3_aa: CSVSPWGSNQPQHF

d_call: -
clone_size: -
v_call: TRBV3-1
j_call: TRBJ1-1
cdr3_nt: TGTGCCAGCAGCCGAGGGGGGGTCACTGAAGCTTTCTTT
cdr3_aa: CASSRGGVTEAFF

d_call: -
clone_size: many
v_call: TRBV12-3/TRBV12-4
j_call: TRBJ2-2
cdr3_nt: TGTGCCAGCAGCCCCCCCGGGGACGGGTACACCGGGGAGCTGTTTTTT
cdr3_aa: CASSPPGDGYTGELFF

d_call: TRBD1
clone_size: -
v_call: TRBV20-1
j_call: TRBJ1-5
cdr3_nt: TGCAGTGCATCCCGGACAGGGGGTAGCAATCAGCCCCAGCATTTT
cdr3_aa: CSASRTGGSNQPQHF

d_call: TRBD2
clone_size: -
v_call: TRBV6-4
j_call: TRBJ2-1
cdr3_nt: TGTGCCAGCAGTGAAGCGGGGGGCTCCTACAATGAGCAGTTCTTC
cdr3_aa: CASSEAGGSYNEQFF

d_call: -
clone_size: medium-sized
v_call: TRBV6-5
j_call: TRBJ2-1
cdr3_nt: TGTGCCAGCAGGAACGCGGACGGCTTCTACAATGAGCAGTTCTTC
cdr3_aa: CASRNADGFYNEQFF

d_call: TRBD2
clone_size: few
v_call: TRBV6-6
j_call: TRBJ2-7
cdr3_nt: TGTGCCAGCAGTTACTACGGGACTAGCGGAGCAAGCTCCTACGAGCAGTACTTC
cdr3_aa: CASSYYGTSGASSYEQYF

d_call: -
clone_size: many
v_call: TRBV19
j_call: TRBJ2-3
cdr3_nt: TGTGCCACCCGACAGTCAGGAGATACGCAGTATTTT
cdr3_aa: CATRQSGDTQYF

d_call: -
clone_size: many
v_call: TRBV11-1
j_call: TRBJ2-1
cdr3_nt: TGTGCCAGCAGCTTTCGGGTGAGCTCCTACAATGAGCAGTTCTTC
cdr3_aa: CASSFRVSSYNEQFF

d_call: -
clone_size: many
v_call: TRBV5-1
j_call: TRBJ1-2
cdr3_nt: TGCGCCAGCAGCTTGGGCAGGACCAACTATGGCTACACCTTC
cdr3_aa: CASSLGRTNYGYTF

d_call: -
clone_size: many
v_call: TRBV6-6
j_call: TRBJ1-6
cdr3_nt: TGTGCCAGCAGTGACGGGCTTAATTCACCCCTCCACTTT
cdr3_aa: CASSDGLNSPLHF

d_call: TRBD1
clone_size: -
v_call: TRBV6-1
j_call: TRBJ1-5
cdr3_nt: TGTGCCAGCAGGCCCGGGACAGGGCCCATCGGTAGCAATCAGCCCCAGCATTTT
cdr3_aa: CASRPGTGPIGSNQPQHF

d_call: TRBD1
clone_size: medium-sized
v_call: TRBV5-1
j_call: TRBJ1-1
cdr3_nt: TGCGCCAGCAGCATAACAGGGGATAGCACTGAAGCTTTCTTT
cdr3_aa: CASSITGDSTEAFF

d_call: TRBD1
clone_size: many
v_call: TRBV6-5
j_call: TRBJ1-4
cdr3_nt: TGTGCCAGCAGATCCGGGACAGGGGGTAATGAAAAACTGTTTTTT
cdr3_aa: CASRSGTGGNEKLFF

d_call: -
clone_size: few
v_call: TRBV19
j_call: TRBJ1-1
cdr3_nt: TGTGCCAGTAGTAGTGGACCTCCAACTGAAGCTTTCTTT
cdr3_aa: CASSSGPPTEAFF

d_call: TRBD2
clone_size: -
v_call: TRBV4-1
j_call: TRBJ2-1
cdr3_nt: TGCGCCAGCGAGGGACTAGCGGGAGGCTATGAGCAGTTCTTC
cdr3_aa: CASEGLAGGYEQFF

d_call: -
clone_size: -
v_call: TRBV13
j_call: TRBJ2-4
cdr3_nt: TGTGCCAGCAGCGCTGACCACAAAAACATTCAGTACTTC
cdr3_aa: CASSADHKNIQYF

d_call: -
clone_size: -
v_call: TRBV12-3/TRBV12-4
j_call: TRBJ1-1
cdr3_nt: TGTGCCAGCAGTTTAGGCGGTGAAGCTTTCTTT
cdr3_aa: CASSLGGEAFF

d_call: -
clone_size: medium-sized
v_call: TRBV6-6
j_call: TRBJ2-7
cdr3_nt: TGTGCCAGCACGGAGACAGACGGCTCCTACGAGCAGTACTTC
cdr3_aa: CASTETDGSYEQYF

d_call: -
clone_size: -
v_call: TRBV11-1
j_call: TRBJ1-1
cdr3_nt: TGTGCCAGCAGCTTACGGAACACTGAAGCTTTCTTT
cdr3_aa: CASSLRNTEAFF

d_call: TRBD1
clone_size: many
v_call: TRBV5-6
j_call: TRBJ2-5
cdr3_nt: TGTGCCAGCAGCCGAGCGGGACAGGGGTTCCTCCAAGAGACCCAGTACTTC
cdr3_aa: CASSRAGQGFLQETQYF

d_call: -
clone_size: -
v_call: TRBV3-1
j_call: TRBJ1-2
cdr3_nt: TGTGCCAGCAGCCTCGCGTACGTGGGGTACGTGAACTATGGCTACACCTTC
cdr3_aa: CASSLAYVGYVNYGYTF